The present TCR beta chain was sequenced within a study of cytomegalovirus exposure and HLA in healthy donors. Study-level findings and limits: Associated with HLA alleles at 0.05 false discovery rate in a later analysis were over 15,000 TCR beta sequences. Earlier findings revealed that most TCR beta V segments proved productive either about 87% or about 30% of the time. Likely technical artifact: a cluster of highly shared sequence variants.

The CDR3 runs to 13 residues. The V gene's germline CDR1 is MNHEY and CDR2 SMNVEV (reference sequence). V shed 10 bases and J 6 bases; nucleotides not matched to a gene: 9. Primers included in the PCR were 60 Vbeta and 13 Jbeta primers. TCRdb's table, derived via immunoSEQ multiplex PCR, lists solely in-frame clones and lacks some. The sample shows approximately 120,000 clones, 70% to 80% of them seen only once. With regard to this clone: The target antigen is unknown.

The sequenced sample was PBMCs. The chain employs TRBV27 and TRBJ2-1, with 7 bases matching TRBD1. The sequence was obtained from a female donor in good health and CMV-seronegative. The CDR3: CATKQGRLNEQFF. CDR3 DNA: TGTGCCACCAAACAGGGGCGACTCAATGAGCAGTTCTTC.